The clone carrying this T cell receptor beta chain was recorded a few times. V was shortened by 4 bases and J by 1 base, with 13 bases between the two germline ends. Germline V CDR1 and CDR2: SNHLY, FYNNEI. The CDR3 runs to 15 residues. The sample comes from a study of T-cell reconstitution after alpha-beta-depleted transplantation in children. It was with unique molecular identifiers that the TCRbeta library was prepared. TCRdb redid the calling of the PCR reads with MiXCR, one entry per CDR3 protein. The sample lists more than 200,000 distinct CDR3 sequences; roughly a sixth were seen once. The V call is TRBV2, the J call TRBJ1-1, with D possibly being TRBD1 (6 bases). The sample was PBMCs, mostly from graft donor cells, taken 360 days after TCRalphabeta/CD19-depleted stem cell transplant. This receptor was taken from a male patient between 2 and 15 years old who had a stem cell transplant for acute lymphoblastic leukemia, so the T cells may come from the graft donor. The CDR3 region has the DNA TGTGCCAGCAGTGGCACAGGGAGGGGGAACACTGAAGCTTTCTTT. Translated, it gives CASSGTGRGNTEAFF. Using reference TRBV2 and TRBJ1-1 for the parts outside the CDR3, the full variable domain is EPEVTQTPSHQVTQMGQEVILRCVPISNHLYFYWYRQILGQKVEFLVSFYNNEISEKSEIFDDQFSVERPDGSNFTLKIRSTKLEDSAMYFCASSGTGRGNTEAFFGQGTRLTVV.